This T cell receptor beta chain stems from a study of beta chain features in type 1 diabetes. Germline V gene sequence: CDR1 GTSNPN, CDR2 SVGIG (reference sequence). Trimming took off 2 bases at V and 11 bases at J, with 12 bases between the two ends. The CDR3 totals 11 residues. The sequenced template was cDNA made from the entire isolated RNA. Samples of naive, central memory and regulatory T cells yielded a mean of about 3.7 million reads. Assay: immunoSEQ multiplex PCR; the TCRdb copy retains only in-frame clones and omits some. The sample records more than 550,000 clones, 11% to 15% being singletons. Details on this clone: Its target is unknown.

A CD45RO/CCR7/CD25/CD127/CD95/CD27 panel sorted naive, central memory, regulatory and stem cell-like memory CD4+ cells. The study's findings and limits: Shorter TCRB CDR3s, moderately but significantly so, were found in Type 1 diabetes patients in all four CD4+ subsets.

The specimen was naive CD4+ T cells from blood. This receptor was taken from a man aged 18 to 29 with type 1 diabetes. The chain combines TRBV30 with TRBJ2-5, with D maybe TRBD2 (5 bases). CDR3 amino acids: CAWSRVEEQYF. The CDR3 coding sequence is TGTGCCTGGAGTAGAGTGGAGGAGCAGTACTTC.